This TCR beta chain is drawn from a study of CD8 T cells in ankylosing spondylitis. Study conclusions and caveats: Clones linked to disease, bearing a CD8+ phenotype, were relatively rare in peripheral blood.

TCRdb passed the 5' RACE reads through MiXCR, listing each CDR3 protein once. The sample has around 300,000 distinct CDR3 sequences, approximately 15% seen once. This CDR3 has 14 amino acids. Germline V gene sequence: CDR1 LGHDT, CDR2 YNNKEL (reference sequence). Trimming pared 3 bases from V and 4 bases from J, leaving 12 bases between. Concerning this clonotype itself: Its target is not known.

Sequencing used blood, either unsorted or a sorted T cell fraction (not recorded which). The sequence derives from a male donor with ankylosing spondylitis or in good health (not recorded which). V is TRBV3-1 and J is TRBJ2-5; D is perhaps TRBD1 or TRBD2 (5 bases each). The DNA of the CDR3 is TGTGCCAGCAGCCAGAGGGGTCCGGCAGAGACCCAGTACTTC. It is translated as CASSQRGPAETQYF.